This T cell receptor (beta chain) was captured by sequencing in a study of blood T cell repertoires in COVID-19. Overall study context: Sites in the United States, Italy and Spain provided acute and convalescent COVID-19 samples. The cDNA or gDNA used as material had been derived from T cells, B-cell-depleted T cells, or PBMCs.

Measured with immunoSEQ multiplex PCR; TCRdb has only the in-frame clones, and not every one. The sample lists around 150,000 clones, approximately 82% seen once, with around 7% in the top ten. The V end lost 4 bases, the J end lost 1 base, and 10 bases lay between the germline ends. Germline V CDR1 and CDR2: SQVTM, ANQGSEA. This CDR3 is built from 13 residues. The source of this sequence is a middle-aged woman with COVID-19, enrolled during active disease. Material for sequencing was peripheral blood. The J gene is TRBJ2-5, the V gene TRBV29-1; D not resolved. CDR3 protein: CSVGAGIQETQYF. In nucleotides, the CDR3 is TGCAGCGTTGGGGCCGGCATCCAAGAGACCCAGTACTTC.